What follows are 14 T cell receptor beta chains derived from one specimen sequenced in a study of cytomegalovirus exposure and HLA in healthy donors. The primer mix had 60 Vbeta and 13 Jbeta primers. Repertoires were generated with immunoSEQ multiplex PCR, while TCRdb's copy carries only in-frame clones and drops some. The sample carries around 130,000 clones, almost 85% recorded once. Sequencing was performed on PBMCs. Receptors originate from a boy between 2 and 15 years old in good health and CMV-seronegative.

This chain connects TRBV5-5 to TRBJ2-5; 12 positions match TRBD2. From germline, CDR1 is SGHKS and CDR2 YYEKEE (reference sequence). V lost 2 bases and J lost 0; bases outside the gene matches: 5. The CDR3 totals 17 residues. The chain's CDR3 is CASSFTSGGPYQETQYF. The CDR3, as DNA: TGTGCCAGCAGCTTCACTAGCGGGGGGCCGTACCAAGAGACCCAGTACTTC.

The CDR3: CASSTDTGGNQPQHF. CDR3 sequence (DNA): TGTGCCAGCAGCACGGATACAGGGGGGAATCAGCCCCAGCATTTT. The chain links TRBV7-6 to TRBJ1-5, with 8 positions matching TRBD1. The CDR3 is 15 residues long. After removal of 5 bases from V and 4 bases from J, the junction contained 7 bases not matched to a gene. The germline V gene has CDR1 SGHVS and CDR2 FNYEAQ.

The sample holds many counts of this clone. V usage is TRBV18 and J usage is TRBJ1-1, with D hard to call. The V gene lost 5 bases and the J gene lost 3 bases, with 7 bases spanning the gap. The CDR3 consists of 12 residues. Germline V CDR1 and CDR2: KGHSH, LQKENI. The DNA of the CDR3 is TGTGCCAGCTCAGAACGGGACACTGAAGCTTTCTTT. Translation: CASSERDTEAFF.

The CDR3 DNA reads as TGTGCCAGCAGCATGGGGGGGGAGGTCGCAGATACGCAGTATTTT. Translated: CASSMGGEVADTQYF. The chain is built from TRBV5-4 and TRBJ2-3, with 7 bases aligning to TRBD2. The V gene's germline CDR1 is SGHNT and CDR2 YYREEE (reference sequence). Trimming at V came to 4 bases and at J to 4 bases, leaving 9 bases not matched to a gene. CDR3 length: 15 residues. The full variable domain, rest sourced from reference TRBV5-4 and TRBJ2-3, is ETGVTQSPTHLIKTRGQQVTLRCSSQSGHNTVSWYQQALGQGPQFIFQYYREEENGRGNFPPRFSGLQFPNYSSELNVNALELDDSALYLCASSMGGEVADTQYFGPGTRLTVL.

This sequence joins TRBV29-1 and TRBJ2-3; 7 nucleotides align to TRBD2. Per the germline V gene, CDR1 is SQVTM and CDR2 is ANQGSEA. The CDR3 has 17 amino acids. V lost 3 bases and J lost 3; bases outside the gene matches: 15. Here the CDR3 DNA reads TGCAGCGTTGACGGTGAGCGGGGCAATGTGTGGACAGATACGCAGTATTTT. This gives the protein CSVDGERGNVWTDTQYF.

The chain has TRBV27 and TRBJ2-7; no clear D gene. Deletions cut 2 bases from V and 0 bases from J, with 11 bases between. The CDR3 totals 15 residues. The germline CDR1 and CDR2 sequences are MNHEY and SMNVEV (reference sequence). The CDR3 here is CASSLSRRSSYEQYF. The DNA of the CDR3 is TGTGCCAGCAGTTTAAGTAGGAGAAGCTCCTACGAGCAGTACTTC.

This chain connects TRBV5-1 to TRBJ2-1; TRBD2 matches 7 bases. The CDR3 loop spans 10 amino acids. Germline-derived CDR1 and CDR2 are SGHRS and YFSETQ. V was clipped by 10 bases and J by 12 bases; unmatched bases: 7. CDR3 bases: TGCGCCGTTAATACGGGAGGGCAGTTCTTC. This codes for CAVNTGGQFF.

The chain is built from TRBV12-5 and TRBJ1-1; the D is unclear. The germline V gene has CDR1 LGHNT and CDR2 FRNRAP. Trimming shortened V by 6 bases and J by 2 bases, and 4 bases separated the two germline ends. This CDR3 is built from 11 residues. CDR3 in amino acids: CASGPNTEAFF. The CDR3 coding sequence is TGTGCTAGTGGCCCTAACACTGAAGCTTTCTTT.

The rearrangement uses TRBV19 and TRBJ2-3, with TRBD1 matching 7 bases. Trimming took 1 base from V and 3 from J; bases not matched to a gene: 10. The CDR3 length is 17 residues. Germline CDR1 is LNHDA and CDR2 is SQIVND (reference sequence). CDR3 loop: CASSIVAGGRKTDTQYF. For the CDR3, the DNA is TGTGCCAGTAGTATAGTTGCAGGGGGAAGGAAGACAGATACGCAGTATTTT.

J is TRBJ2-7 and V is TRBV9, with D possibly being TRBD2 (6 bases). V lost 0 bases and J 3 bases, leaving 7 bases between the germline ends. CDR1 is SGDLS, CDR2 YYNGEE, per germline. This CDR3 is built from 13 residues. CDR3 region: CASSVGTNYEQYF. The CDR3 DNA follows: TGTGCCAGCAGCGTAGGGACTAACTACGAGCAGTACTTC.

The rearrangement uses TRBV7-3 and TRBJ2-7, with a possible D match to TRBD1 (6 bases). V gave up 5 bases and J gave up 3 bases, with 17 bases separating them. Germline loops: CDR1 SGHTA, CDR2 FQGTGA. The CDR3 extends over 15 amino acids. In DNA form, the CDR3 reads TGTGCCAGCAGCCCAACCTTCGACAGGAACTACGAGCAGTACTTC. This sequence encodes CASSPTFDRNYEQYF.

The chain joins TRBV5-4 to TRBJ2-1; D remains unclear. CDR3 size: 15 residues. V was clipped by 2 bases and J by 0 bases, with 9 bases between them. Germline assignment: CDR1 SGHNT and CDR2 YYREEE (reference sequence). CDR3 sequence: CASSFFAVSYNEQFF. The CDR3 region has the DNA TGTGCCAGCAGCTTTTTCGCAGTCTCCTACAATGAGCAGTTCTTC.

The V call is TRBV10-1, the J call TRBJ2-3; 7 nucleotides line up with TRBD2. The CDR3 consists of 17 residues. Per germline, CDR1 WNHNN and CDR2 SYGVQD (reference sequence). V lost 0 bases to trimming and J lost 0 bases; unmatched junction nucleotides: 6. The CDR3 coding sequence is TGCGCCAGCAGTGAGTCTTTGGGACTATCTAGCACAGATACGCAGTATTTT. Its translation: CASSESLGLSSTDTQYF.

This sequence joins TRBV19 and TRBJ1-1; 8 bases fit TRBD1. CDR1 and CDR2 from the germline V gene are LNHDA and SQIVND (reference sequence). Trimming cost V 1 base and J 5 bases; bases outside gene matches: 3. The CDR3 covers 14 residues. The chain's CDR3 is CASSIAGGGTEAFF. The CDR3, as DNA: TGTGCCAGTAGTATAGCAGGGGGCGGAACTGAAGCTTTCTTT.